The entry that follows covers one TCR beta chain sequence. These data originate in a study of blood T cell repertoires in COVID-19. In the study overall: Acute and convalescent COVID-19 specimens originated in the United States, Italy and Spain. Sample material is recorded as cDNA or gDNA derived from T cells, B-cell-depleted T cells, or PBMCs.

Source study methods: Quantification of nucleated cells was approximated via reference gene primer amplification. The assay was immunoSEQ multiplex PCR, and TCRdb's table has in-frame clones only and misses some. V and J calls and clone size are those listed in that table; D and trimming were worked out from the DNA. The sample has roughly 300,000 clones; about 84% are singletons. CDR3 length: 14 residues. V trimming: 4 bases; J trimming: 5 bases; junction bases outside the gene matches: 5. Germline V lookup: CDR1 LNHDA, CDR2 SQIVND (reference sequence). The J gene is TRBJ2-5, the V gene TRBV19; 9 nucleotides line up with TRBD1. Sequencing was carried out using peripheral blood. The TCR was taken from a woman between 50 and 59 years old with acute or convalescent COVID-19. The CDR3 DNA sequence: TGTGCCAGTAGTACCGGGACAGGGCGGGAGACCCAGTACTTC. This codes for CASSTGTGRETQYF.